This T cell receptor (beta chain) was found in a study of monozygotic twins with inflammatory bowel disease. Study-level results: Support for a single strong signal or clonotype associated with IBD was absent. IBD patients displayed reduced TCRbeta diversity (inverse Simpson) when set against healthy co-twins.

Remarks on this clonotype: Its specificity is unknown.

Investigators extracted total RNA from whole blood and did not sort T cells. CDR1 is LGHNA, CDR2 YSLEER, per germline. This CDR3 is 15 amino acids long. UMIs with a 6-nucleotide sample barcode were added by template switching. TCRdb reprocessed the 5' RACE reads, keeping one entry per CDR3 protein, no DNA. The sample includes some 100,000 distinct CDR3 sequences. The sequenced material came from blood. The source of this sequence is a human donor with ulcerative colitis or Crohn's disease, or a healthy co-twin of an affected twin (not recorded which). The chain employs TRBV4-3 and TRBJ2-1; no DNA is available, so the TRBD2 call from TCRdb remains unchecked. CDR3: CASSQEGTVPNEQFF.